Following are 20 T cell receptor beta chains from one sample sequenced in a study of CD8+ T cells in alopecia areata. TCR sequencing used cDNA made by reverse transcription of extracted RNA. Sequenced by immunoSEQ multiplex PCR; TCRdb stores in-frame clones only, minus some. The sample records 150,000 to 180,000 clones, about 51% being singletons. The sequences come from CD8+ T cells sorted from blood, collected at week 0. The origin of the receptors is a human donor with alopecia areata.

V usage is TRBV30 and J usage is TRBJ1-3; D not certain. Trimming took off 1 base at V and 0 bases at J, with 4 bases between the two ends. Per germline, CDR1 GTSNPN and CDR2 SVGIG (reference sequence). The CDR3 totals 13 residues. Here the CDR3 DNA reads TGTGCCTGGAGTGGGATCTCTGGAAACACCATATATTTT. Its protein product is CAWSGISGNTIYF.

The chain employs TRBV4-3 and TRBJ2-7, with D possibly being TRBD1 or TRBD2 (5 bases each). Trimming took 0 bases from V and 3 from J, leaving 12 bases between them. Germline assignment: CDR1 LGHNA and CDR2 YSLEER. The CDR3 spans 15 residues. The CDR3 DNA sequence: TGCGCCAGCAGCCAAGACGGGGTTGGGGGCTACGAGCAGTACTTC. Encoded protein: CASSQDGVGGYEQYF.

The chain has TRBV28 and TRBJ1-5; no definite D call. V was clipped by 6 bases and J by 7 bases, with 19 bases between them. The length of the CDR3 is 15 residues. Per the germline V gene, CDR1 is MDHEN and CDR2 is SYDVKM. This chain's CDR3 is CASSSPRLLGQPQHF. The CDR3 DNA follows: TGTGCCAGCAGCTCTCCTCGCCTTCTGGGGCAGCCCCAGCATTTT.

In its sample, this clone was seen a few times. The chain carries TRBV29-1 and TRBJ2-7; no definite D call. The CDR3 is 15 amino acids. V was clipped by 0 bases and J by 2 bases, with 14 bases between them. CDR1 is SQVTM and CDR2 is ANQGSEA in the germline V gene. In nucleotides, the CDR3 is TGCAGCGTTGAAGATCCATGGGGTGATACCTACGAGCAGTACTTC. Translating gives CSVEDPWGDTYEQYF.

The rearrangement uses TRBV7-2 and TRBJ2-6; D not certain. Looked up from germline, CDR1 is SGHTA and CDR2 is FQGNSA. V lost 2 bases, J lost 13 bases, and 12 bases lay in between. This CDR3 contains 13 residues. The CDR3 sequence is CASSLHQNWVLTF. The CDR3 DNA reads TGTGCCAGCAGCTTACACCAGAATTGGGTCCTGACTTTC.

In this sample, this clone turned up a few times. The chain recombines TRBV29-1 with TRBJ2-1, with TRBD2 matching 7 bases. CDR1 SQVTM and CDR2 ANQGSEA come from the germline V gene. The CDR3 spans 14 residues. Unmatched junction bases numbered 9, after V lost 6 bases and J lost 4 bases. The CDR3 region is CSVRGEGFYNEQFF. The DNA for the CDR3 is TGCAGCGTGCGCGGGGAGGGATTTTACAATGAGCAGTTCTTC.

The chain couples TRBV7-6 to TRBJ2-6, with TRBD2 as a possible D gene (5 bases). The CDR3 sequence is 13 residues long. Germline assignment: CDR1 SGHVS and CDR2 FNYEAQ. Trimming shortened V by 8 bases and J by 1 base, and 6 bases separated the two germline ends. The CDR3 DNA reads as TGTGCCAGCGGCGGGTCTGGGGCCAACGTCCTGACTTTC. Its translation: CASGGSGANVLTF.

The CDR3 reads CASSLRLGGMDTQYF. The DNA of the CDR3 is TGTGCCAGCAGCTTAAGGTTGGGGGGAATGGATACGCAGTATTTT. J is TRBJ2-3 and V is TRBV7-2, with D possibly TRBD2 on 6 matching bases. Trimming stripped 2 bases from V and 6 bases from J, with 15 bases between. Germline V CDR1 and CDR2: SGHTA, FQGNSA. The CDR3 extends over 15 amino acids.

The rearrangement links TRBV28 to TRBJ1-6; 7 nucleotides match TRBD1. This CDR3 comprises 13 residues. Germline V gene lookup returns CDR1 MDHEN and CDR2 SYDVKM. Trimming cost V 7 bases and J 17 bases; bases outside gene matches: 14. The CDR3 is CASIPGDSNKFHF. CDR3 nucleotide sequence: TGTGCCAGCATCCCGGGGGACAGCAACAAATTCCACTTT.

The chain recombines TRBV25-1 with TRBJ2-7; D not certain. Germline CDR1 MGHDK, CDR2 SYGVNS. The CDR3 spans 13 residues. The V gene lost 4 bases and the J gene lost 2 bases, with 9 bases spanning the gap. The chain's CDR3 is CASSGRTAYEQYF. For the CDR3, the DNA is TGTGCCAGCAGTGGCAGGACCGCCTACGAGCAGTACTTC.

CDR3 protein: CASSTGQGQQETQYF. In DNA, the CDR3 is TGCGCCAGCAGTACCGGACAGGGGCAACAAGAGACCCAGTACTTC. V and J are TRBV5-1 and TRBJ2-5; TRBD1 matches 9 bases. V shed 5 bases, J shed 2 bases, and the junction held 7 bases outside the gene matches. The CDR3 has 15 amino acids. Germline V lookup: CDR1 SGHRS, CDR2 YFSETQ.

This chain connects TRBV4-3 to TRBJ1-5; 12 nucleotides align to TRBD1. Germline V gene data show CDR1 as LGHNA and CDR2 as YSLEER. This CDR3 contains 19 residues. V shed 0 bases and J 6 bases; nucleotides not matched to a gene: 12. CDR3 residues: CASSQDHPHGTGGFQPQHF. In nucleotides, the CDR3 is TGCGCCAGCAGCCAAGATCACCCGCATGGGACAGGGGGCTTTCAGCCCCAGCATTTT.

For this clone: Different DNA sequences within this sample yield the same CDR3. V and J are TRBV15 and TRBJ2-2, with 11 nucleotides matching TRBD2. Germline V gene lookup returns CDR1 LNHNV and CDR2 YYDKDF (reference sequence). The CDR3 is 16 amino acids. With V trimmed by 3 bases and J by 5 bases, 5 bases remained unmatched. The CDR3 DNA reads TGTGCCACCAGCAGGGATAGCGGGGGGGAAACCGGGGAGCTGTTTTTT. Translation gives CATSRDSGGETGELFF.

The chain has TRBV29-1 and TRBJ1-2, with TRBD1 identical over 8 bases. Losses at the gene ends were 3 bases for V and 6 bases for J; bases not matched to a gene: 6. From germline, CDR1 is SQVTM and CDR2 ANQGSEA. There are 13 residues in the CDR3. CDR3 bases: TGCAGCGTTGATACTGGACAGGGTCATGGCTACACCTTC. It codes for CSVDTGQGHGYTF.

For the CDR3, the DNA is TGCGCCAGCAGCTTGGACAGATCCTACGAGCAGTACTTC. Encoded protein: CASSLDRSYEQYF. This chain joins TRBV5-1 and TRBJ2-7, with unresolved D. Trimming removed 0 bases at V and 1 base at J, with 5 bases between. The CDR3 consists of 13 residues. In germline, CDR1 is SGHRS, CDR2 YFSETQ. Based on the CDR3 plus reference TRBV5-1 and TRBJ2-7, the full variable domain is KAGVTQTPRYLIKTRGQQVTLSCSPISGHRSVSWYQQTPGQGLQFLFEYFSETQRNKGNFPGRFSGRQFSNSRSEMNVSTLELGDSALYLCASSLDRSYEQYFGPGTRLTVT.

Concerning this clone: Lacking the conserved final phenylalanine or tryptophan, this CDR3 likely reflects a read error. This chain connects TRBV4-1 to TRBJ2-3; 7 positions match TRBD1. The V and J ends lost 1 base and 3 bases, in that order; junction bases with no gene match: 4. The CDR3 runs to 15 residues. Germline-derived CDR1 and CDR2 are MGHRA and YSYEKL. CDR3 DNA sequence: TGCGCCAGCAGCCAAGGGGACAGACGAACAGATACGCAGTATCTT. Encoded protein: CASSQGDRRTDTQYL.

This clone was counted only a few times. The chain couples TRBV10-1 to TRBJ1-1; maybe TRBD1 (5 bases). Germline V gene lookup returns CDR1 WNHNN and CDR2 SYGVQD (reference sequence). The CDR3 length is 12 residues. V was cut by 7 bases and J by 6 bases, with 12 bases left in between. The CDR3 DNA reads as TGCGCCAGCAACGACGGGACGTCTGAAGCTTTCTTT. It is translated as CASNDGTSEAFF.

This clone has more than one count but fewer than ten. The V gene is TRBV7-6, the J gene TRBJ2-1; D is uncertain. Germline CDR1 reads SGHVS; CDR2 reads FNYEAQ. CDR3 length: 12 amino acids. The V gene lost 7 bases and the J gene lost 6 bases, with 10 bases spanning the gap. The DNA for the CDR3 is TGTGCCAGCACCCCCAATGGCAATGAGCAGTTCTTC. The encoded protein is CASTPNGNEQFF.

The chain is built from TRBV29-1 and TRBJ1-2; 7 bases agree with TRBD1. CDR1 is SQVTM and CDR2 is ANQGSEA in the germline V gene. V trimming: 7 bases; J trimming: 2 bases; junction bases outside the gene matches: 7. The CDR3 consists of 13 residues. The CDR3 DNA reads as TGCAGCGCTTTCCCGGGACAGAACTATGGCTACACCTTC. This codes for CSAFPGQNYGYTF.

The J gene is TRBJ1-1, the V gene TRBV9; D gene uncertain. This CDR3 comprises 14 residues. V shed 0 bases and J shed 4 bases, with 10 bases lying between them. Germline CDR1 and CDR2: SGDLS and YYNGEE. The CDR3 loop is CASSVGRAPTEAFF. CDR3 nucleotide sequence: TGTGCCAGCAGCGTAGGACGAGCCCCCACTGAAGCTTTCTTT.